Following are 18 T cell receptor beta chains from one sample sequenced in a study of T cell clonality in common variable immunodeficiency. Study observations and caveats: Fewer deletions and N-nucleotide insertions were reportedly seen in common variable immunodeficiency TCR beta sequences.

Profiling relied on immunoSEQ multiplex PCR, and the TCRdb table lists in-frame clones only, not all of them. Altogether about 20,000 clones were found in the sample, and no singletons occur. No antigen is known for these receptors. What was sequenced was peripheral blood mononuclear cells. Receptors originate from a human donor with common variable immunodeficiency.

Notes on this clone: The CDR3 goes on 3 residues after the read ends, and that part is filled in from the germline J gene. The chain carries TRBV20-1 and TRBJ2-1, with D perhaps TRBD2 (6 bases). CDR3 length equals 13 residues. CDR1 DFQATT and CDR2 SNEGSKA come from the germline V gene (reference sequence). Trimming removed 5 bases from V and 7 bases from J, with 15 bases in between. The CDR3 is CSAGSWGVNEQFF. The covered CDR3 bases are TGCAGTGCTGGCTCCTGGGGGGTGAATGAG.

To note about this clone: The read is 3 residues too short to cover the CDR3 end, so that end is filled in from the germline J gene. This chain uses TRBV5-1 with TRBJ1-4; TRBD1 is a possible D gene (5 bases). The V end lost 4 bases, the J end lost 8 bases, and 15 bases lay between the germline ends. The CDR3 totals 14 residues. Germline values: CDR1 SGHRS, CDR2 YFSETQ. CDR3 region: CASSLGTYEEKLFF. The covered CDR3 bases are TGCGCCAGCAGCCTTGGGACTTACGAAGAAAAA.

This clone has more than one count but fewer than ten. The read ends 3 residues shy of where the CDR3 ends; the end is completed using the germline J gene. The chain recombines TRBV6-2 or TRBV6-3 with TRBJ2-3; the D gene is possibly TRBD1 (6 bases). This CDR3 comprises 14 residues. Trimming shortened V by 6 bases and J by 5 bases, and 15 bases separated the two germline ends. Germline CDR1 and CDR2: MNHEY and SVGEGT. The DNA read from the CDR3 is TGTGCCAGCAGGGACAGCTACAGCCTAGATACG. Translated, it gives CASRDSYSLDT. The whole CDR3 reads CASRDSYSLDTQYF.

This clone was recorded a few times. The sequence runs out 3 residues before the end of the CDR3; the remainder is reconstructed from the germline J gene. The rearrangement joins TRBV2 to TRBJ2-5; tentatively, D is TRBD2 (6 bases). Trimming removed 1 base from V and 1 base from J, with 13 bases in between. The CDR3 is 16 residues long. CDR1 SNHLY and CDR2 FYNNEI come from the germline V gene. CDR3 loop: CASSEGRGYSQETQYF. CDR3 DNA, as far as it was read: TGTGCCAGCAGTGAAGGGAGGGGCTACTCCCAAGAGACC.

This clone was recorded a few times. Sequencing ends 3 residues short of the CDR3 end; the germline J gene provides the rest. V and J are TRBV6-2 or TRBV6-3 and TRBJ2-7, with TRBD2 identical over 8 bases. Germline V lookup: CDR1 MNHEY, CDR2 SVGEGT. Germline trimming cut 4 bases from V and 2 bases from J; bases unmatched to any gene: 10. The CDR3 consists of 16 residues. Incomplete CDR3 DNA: TGTGCCAGCAGTTCTTTTGCGGGAGGTTCCCCCTACGAG. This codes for CASSSFAGGSPYE. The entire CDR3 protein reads CASSSFAGGSPYEQYF.

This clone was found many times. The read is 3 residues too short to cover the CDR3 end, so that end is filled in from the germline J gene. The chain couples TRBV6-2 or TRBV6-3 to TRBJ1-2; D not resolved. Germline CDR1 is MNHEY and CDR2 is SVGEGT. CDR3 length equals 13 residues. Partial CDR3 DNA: TGTGCCAGCAGACCGTCAGGCTACCTAGGC. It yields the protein CASRPSGYLG. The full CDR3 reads CASRPSGYLGYTF.

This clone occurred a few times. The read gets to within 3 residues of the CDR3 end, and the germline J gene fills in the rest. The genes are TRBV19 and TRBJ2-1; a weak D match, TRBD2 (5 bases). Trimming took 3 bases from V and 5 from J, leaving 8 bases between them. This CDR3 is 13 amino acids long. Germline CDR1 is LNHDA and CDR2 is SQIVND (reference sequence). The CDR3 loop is CASSIKRNNEQFF. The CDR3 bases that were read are TGTGCCAGTAGTATTAAGCGGAACAATGAG.

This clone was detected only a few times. CDR3 sequence reads: CASSGAALNTGELFF. The DNA read from the CDR3 is TGTGCCAGCAGTGGAGCGGCCCTGAACACCGGGGAG. V usage is TRBV6-2 or TRBV6-3 and J usage is TRBJ2-2; weak D call: TRBD2 (5 bases). Coverage ceases 3 residues before the CDR3 finishes, and the germline J gene fills in the end. V lost 5 bases and J 1 base, leaving 11 bases between the germline ends. The CDR3 contains 15 residues. Germline V gene lookup returns CDR1 MNHEY and CDR2 SVGEGT.

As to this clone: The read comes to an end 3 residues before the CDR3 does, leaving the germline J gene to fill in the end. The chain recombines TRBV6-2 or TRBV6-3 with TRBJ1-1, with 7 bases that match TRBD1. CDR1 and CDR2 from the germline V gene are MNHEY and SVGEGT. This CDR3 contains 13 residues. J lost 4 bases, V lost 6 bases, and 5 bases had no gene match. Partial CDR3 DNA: TGTGCCAGCAGCAGGGGGGAGCGCACTGAA. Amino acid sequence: CASSRGERTE. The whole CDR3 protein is CASSRGERTEAFF.

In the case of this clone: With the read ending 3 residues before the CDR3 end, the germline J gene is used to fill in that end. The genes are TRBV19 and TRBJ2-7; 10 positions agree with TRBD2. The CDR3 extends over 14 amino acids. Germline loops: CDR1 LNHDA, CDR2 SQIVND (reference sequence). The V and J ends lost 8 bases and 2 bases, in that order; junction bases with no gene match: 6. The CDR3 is CASGTSGAPYEQYF. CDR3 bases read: TGTGCCAGTGGTACTAGCGGGGCTCCCTACGAG. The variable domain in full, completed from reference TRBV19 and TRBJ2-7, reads DGGITQSPKYLFRKEGQNVTLSCEQNLNHDAMYWYRQDPGQGLRLIYYSQIVNDFQKGDIAEGYSVSREKKESFPLTVTSAQKNPTAFYLCASGTSGAPYEQYFGPGTRLTVT.

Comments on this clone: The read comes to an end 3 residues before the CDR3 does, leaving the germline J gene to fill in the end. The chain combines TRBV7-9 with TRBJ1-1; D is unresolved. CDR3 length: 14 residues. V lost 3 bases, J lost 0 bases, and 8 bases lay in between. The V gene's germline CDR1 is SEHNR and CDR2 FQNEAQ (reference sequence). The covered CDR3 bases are TGTGCCAGCAGCTTTGACATCTTGAACACTGAA. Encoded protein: CASSFDILNTE. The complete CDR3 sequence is CASSFDILNTEAFF. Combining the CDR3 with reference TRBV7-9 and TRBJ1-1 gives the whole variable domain DTGVSQNPRHKITKRGQNVTFRCDPISEHNRLYWYRQTLGQGPEFLTYFQNEAQLEKSRLLSDRFSAERPKGSFSTLEIQRTEQGDSAMYLCASSFDILNTEAFFGQGTRLTVV.

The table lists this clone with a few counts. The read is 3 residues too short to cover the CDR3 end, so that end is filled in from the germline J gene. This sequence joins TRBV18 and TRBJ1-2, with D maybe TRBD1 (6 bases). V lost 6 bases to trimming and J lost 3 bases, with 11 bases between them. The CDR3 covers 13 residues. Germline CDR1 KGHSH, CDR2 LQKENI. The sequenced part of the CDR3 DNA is TGTGCCAGCTCTCTTAGACAGGACTATGGC. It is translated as CASSLRQDYG. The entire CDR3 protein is CASSLRQDYGYTF.

This CDR3 is CASSRTGPYTDTQYF. The part of the CDR3 DNA that was read is TGTGCCAGCAGCCGGACAGGGCCCTACACAGATACG. The chain combines TRBV7-2 with TRBJ2-3; TRBD1 agrees at 8 bases. The CDR3 extends 3 residues past the end of the read, so its final part is completed from the germline J gene. This CDR3 is built from 15 residues. V gave up 5 bases and J gave up 2 bases; unmatched junction bases: 6. Germline-derived CDR1 and CDR2 are SGHTA and FQGNSA.

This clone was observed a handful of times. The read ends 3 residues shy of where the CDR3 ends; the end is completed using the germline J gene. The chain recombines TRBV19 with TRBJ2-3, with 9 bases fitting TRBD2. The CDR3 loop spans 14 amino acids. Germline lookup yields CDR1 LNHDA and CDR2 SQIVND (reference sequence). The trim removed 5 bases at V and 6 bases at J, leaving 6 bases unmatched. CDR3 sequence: CASSPGTSYDTQYF. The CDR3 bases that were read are TGTGCCAGTAGTCCCGGGACTAGCTACGATACG. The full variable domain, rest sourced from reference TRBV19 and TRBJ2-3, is DGGITQSPKYLFRKEGQNVTLSCEQNLNHDAMYWYRQDPGQGLRLIYYSQIVNDFQKGDIAEGYSVSREKKESFPLTVTSAQKNPTAFYLCASSPGTSYDTQYFGPGTRLTVL.

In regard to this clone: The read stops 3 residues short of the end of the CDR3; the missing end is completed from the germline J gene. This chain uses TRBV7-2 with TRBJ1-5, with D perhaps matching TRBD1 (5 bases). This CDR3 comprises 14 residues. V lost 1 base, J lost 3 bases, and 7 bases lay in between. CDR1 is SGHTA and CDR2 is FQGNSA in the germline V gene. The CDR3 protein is CASSLGQYNQPQHF. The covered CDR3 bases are TGTGCCAGCAGCTTAGGACAGTACAATCAGCCC.

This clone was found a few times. The part of the CDR3 DNA that was read is TGTGCCAGCAGTGAATTGCCAGGCGGCACAGATACG. Amino acid sequence: CASSELPGGTDT. The complete CDR3 reads CASSELPGGTDTQYF. The J gene is TRBJ2-3, the V gene TRBV6-4; D is unresolved. The CDR3 end is not reached by the read, which stops 3 residues before it; the germline J gene fills it in. Germline lookup yields CDR1 MRHNA and CDR2 SNTAGT. The CDR3 is made up of 15 amino acids. Deletions cut 3 bases from V and 1 base from J, with 11 bases between.

CDR3 loop: CASSLDNDSGANVLTF. CDR3 DNA (partial): TGTGCCAGCTCACTGGACAATGACTCTGGGGCCAACGTC. The chain combines TRBV18 with TRBJ2-6, with a possible D match to TRBD1 (5 bases). With the read ending 3 residues before the CDR3 end, the germline J gene is used to fill in that end. Looked up from germline, CDR1 is KGHSH and CDR2 is LQKENI. The CDR3 length is 16 residues. The V end lost 4 bases, the J end lost 0 bases, and 10 bases lay between the germline ends.

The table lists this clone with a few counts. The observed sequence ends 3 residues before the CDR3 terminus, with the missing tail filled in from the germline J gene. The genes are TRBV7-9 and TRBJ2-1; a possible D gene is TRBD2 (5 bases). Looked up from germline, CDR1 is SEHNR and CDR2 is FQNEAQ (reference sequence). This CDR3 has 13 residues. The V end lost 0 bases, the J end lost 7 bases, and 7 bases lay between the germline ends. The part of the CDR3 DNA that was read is TGTGCCAGCAGCTTAGCGGGCGGGAATGAG. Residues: CASSLAGGNE. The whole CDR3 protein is CASSLAGGNEQFF.